These T cell receptor beta chains were read from a single sample in a study of blood T cell repertoires in COVID-19. Profiling relied on immunoSEQ multiplex PCR, and the TCRdb table lists in-frame clones only, not all of them. The sample carries about 45,000 clones, approximately 86% recorded once. Material: peripheral blood. The source of these receptors is a woman aged 80 or over with acute or convalescent COVID-19. Both conserved end residues are trimmed from each CDR3. A D gene is named only where the DNA matches it firmly. Not every row has a clone size; where given, it reads once, few, many or a size class.

J: TRBJ2-4; size: once; length: 12; D: -; V: TRBV28; CDR3: ASSSPRWKNIQY
J: TRBJ2-7; size: -; length: 12; D: -; V: TRBV28; CDR3: ASRVFTGSYEQY
J: TRBJ2-4; size: -; length: 17; D: TRBD2; V: TRBV2; CDR3: ASSDGSSGRVWAKNIQY
J: TRBJ2-1; size: few; length: 14; D: TRBD2; V: TRBV5-1; CDR3: ASSLRVSSGSNEQF
J: TRBJ1-2; size: -; length: 11; D: -; V: TRBV6-2/TRBV6-3; CDR3: ASSRGGLKGYT
J: TRBJ1-1; size: -; length: 9; D: -; V: TRBV20-1; CDR3: SAPNMNVAF
J: TRBJ1-2; size: -; length: 13; D: -; V: TRBV7-2; CDR3: ASSSPGQPWGGYT
J: TRBJ2-7; size: -; length: 11; D: -; V: TRBV6-2/TRBV6-3; CDR3: ASSFETTYEQY
J: TRBJ2-7; size: -; length: 10; D: -; V: TRBV7-6; CDR3: ASSARGYEQY
J: TRBJ1-1; size: -; length: 12; D: TRBD1; V: TRBV5-1; CDR3: ASRHEGASTEAF
J: TRBJ2-2; size: once; length: 10; D: TRBD1; V: TRBV6-1; CDR3: AGRQGGGELF
J: TRBJ2-7; size: -; length: 11; D: TRBD1; V: TRBV18; CDR3: ASSGQGGYEQY
J: TRBJ2-1; size: -; length: 15; D: -; V: TRBV7-7; CDR3: ASSFGFTKGEHNEQF
J: TRBJ2-1; size: -; length: 20; D: TRBD2; V: TRBV19; CDR3: ASSIGARGGLAGMGPEREQF
J: TRBJ1-2; size: once; length: 11; D: -; V: TRBV9; CDR3: ASSGIAGDGYT
J: TRBJ2-1; size: -; length: 13; D: TRBD2; V: TRBV5-4; CDR3: ASSASGSYYNEQF
J: TRBJ2-2; size: -; length: 16; D: TRBD2; V: TRBV28; CDR3: ASSSHGGGPFDTGELF